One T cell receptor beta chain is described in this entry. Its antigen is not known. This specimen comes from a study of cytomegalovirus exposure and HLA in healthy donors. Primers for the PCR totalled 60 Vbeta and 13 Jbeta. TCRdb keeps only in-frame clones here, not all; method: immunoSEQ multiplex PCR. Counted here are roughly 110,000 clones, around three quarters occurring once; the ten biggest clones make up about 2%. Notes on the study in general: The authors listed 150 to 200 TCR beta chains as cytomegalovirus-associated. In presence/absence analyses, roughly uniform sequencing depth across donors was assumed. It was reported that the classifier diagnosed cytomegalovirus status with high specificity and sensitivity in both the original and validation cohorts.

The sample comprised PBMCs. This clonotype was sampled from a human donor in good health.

The CDR3 nucleotides are TGTGCCAGCAGTCCATACGGGACTTATGAGCAGTACTTC. Translating it yields CASSPYGTYEQYF. This chain connects TRBV28 to TRBJ2-7; D is perhaps TRBD2 (6 bases). The CDR3 has 13 amino acids. Looked up from germline, CDR1 is MDHEN and CDR2 is SYDVKM. The V end was cut by 5 bases, the J end by 7 bases, with 15 bases between.